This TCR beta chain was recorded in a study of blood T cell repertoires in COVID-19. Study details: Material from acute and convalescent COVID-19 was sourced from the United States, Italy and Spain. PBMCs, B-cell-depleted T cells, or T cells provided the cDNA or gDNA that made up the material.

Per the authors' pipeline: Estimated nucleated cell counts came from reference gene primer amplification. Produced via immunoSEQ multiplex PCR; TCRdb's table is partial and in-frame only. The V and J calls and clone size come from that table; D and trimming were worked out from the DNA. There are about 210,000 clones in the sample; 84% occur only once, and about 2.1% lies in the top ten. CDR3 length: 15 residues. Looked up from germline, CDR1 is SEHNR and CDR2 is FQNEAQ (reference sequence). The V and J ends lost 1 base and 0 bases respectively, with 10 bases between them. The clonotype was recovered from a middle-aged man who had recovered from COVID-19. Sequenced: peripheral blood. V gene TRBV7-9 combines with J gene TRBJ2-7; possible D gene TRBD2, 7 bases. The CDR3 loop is CASSLVAGASYEQYF. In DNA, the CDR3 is TGTGCCAGCAGCTTAGTGGCGGGGGCCTCCTACGAGCAGTACTTC.